The rows below give T cell receptor beta chains drawn from one sample of a study of blood T cells in healthy people across ages. TCRdb passed the 5' RACE reads through MiXCR, listing each CDR3 protein once. Found here are 550,000 to 600,000 distinct CDR3 sequences, roughly a quarter of them singletons; the top ten hold less than 20%. Sequenced material: blood. The receptors were gathered from a woman between 70 and 85 years old in good health. Both conserved end residues are trimmed from each CDR3.

V,length,CDR3
TRBV4-3,14,ASSQGWTSGGYEQY
TRBV29-1,13,SVETPGHLKNIQY
TRBV7-2,15,ASSSYSTLAATGELF
TRBV7-2,12,ASSSYRLQETQY
TRBV5-6,15,ASSATQRDVNTGELF
TRBV12-3/TRBV12-4,13,ASSTTSGGVSEQF
TRBV20-1,11,SATGSVSYGYT
TRBV5-1,12,ASRRPSGGTEAF
TRBV27,12,ASSEDRGFQPQH
TRBV7-9,10,ASSHIEETQY
TRBV6-1,12,ASSLQRLNYGYT
TRBV20-1,14,SAPLPGGIPTDTQY
TRBV7-9,11,ASSLQSDSKAF
TRBV4-2,12,ASSQSGQGDGYT
TRBV7-2,12,ASSSSGGVDEQY
TRBV29-1,10,SVAQGAYEQY
TRBV6-5,12,ASSYSIAVPEAF